This T cell receptor beta chain originates from a study of blood T cell repertoires in COVID-19. About the study: The United States, Italy and Spain supplied acute and convalescent COVID-19 samples. Nucleic acid was either cDNA or gDNA, and it came from T cells, B-cell-depleted T cells, or PBMCs.

In the source study's methods: It was from reference gene primer amplification that nucleated cell counts were estimated. The table came from immunoSEQ multiplex PCR; TCRdb's copy has only in-frame clones and leaves some out. That table supplies the V and J calls and clone size; D and trimming were determined from the DNA. Here the sample spans some 40,000 clones, about 90% being singletons. CDR3 length: 14 amino acids. The V and J ends lost 6 bases and 4 bases, in that order; junction bases with no gene match: 8. Germline CDR1 and CDR2: SGHDN and FVKESK. This clone was seen only once. This sequence was found in a man aged 60-69 years with acute or convalescent COVID-19. The J gene is TRBJ1-2, the V gene TRBV14, with TRBD1 matching over 7 bases. Input material: peripheral blood. CDR3 sequence reads: CASRPRQGSYGYTF. CDR3 coding DNA: TGTGCCAGCAGACCCCGACAGGGCTCCTATGGCTACACCTTC.